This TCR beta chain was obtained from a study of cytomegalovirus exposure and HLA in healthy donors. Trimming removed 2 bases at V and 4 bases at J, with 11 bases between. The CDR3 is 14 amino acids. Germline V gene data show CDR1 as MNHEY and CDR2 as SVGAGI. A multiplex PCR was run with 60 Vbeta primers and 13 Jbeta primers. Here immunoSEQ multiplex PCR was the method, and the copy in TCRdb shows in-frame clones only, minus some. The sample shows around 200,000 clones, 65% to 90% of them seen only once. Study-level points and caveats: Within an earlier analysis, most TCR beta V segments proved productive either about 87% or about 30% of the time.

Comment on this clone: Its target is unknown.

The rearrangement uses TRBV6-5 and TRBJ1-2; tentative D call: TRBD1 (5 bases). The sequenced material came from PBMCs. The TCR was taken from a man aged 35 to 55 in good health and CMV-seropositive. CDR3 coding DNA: TGTGCCAGCAGTTACGGGACTCTCGTCTATGGCTACACCTTC. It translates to CASSYGTLVYGYTF.